This TCR beta chain was identified during a study of T cells after yellow fever vaccination. Study background: Sorting on CD3, CD45RA, CCR7 and CD95 yielded EM, EMRA, CM and Tscm memory subsets. The study's findings and limits: Reappearance after the booster was seen for most primary-vaccination clones, at roughly 96% CD4 and roughly 90% CD8. Of the clonotypes, a small share occurred in both CD4 and CD8 compartments.

TCRdb redid the calling of the 5' RACE reads with MiXCR, one entry per CDR3 protein. The data show 45,000 to 75,000 distinct CDR3 sequences, approximately 6% seen once. V was trimmed by 6 bases and J by 4 bases, leaving 13 bases between them. The CDR3 loop spans 13 amino acids. Per germline, CDR1 MNHNY and CDR2 SVGAGI (reference sequence). This clonotype was counted many times. This chain connects TRBV6-6 to TRBJ2-7; D gene ambiguous. The sample consisted of PBMCs, either bulk or a sorted T-cell subset (CD4+, CD8+, memory, or dextramer-sorted; not recorded which), taken on the day of the yellow fever booster vaccination. This receptor was identified in a man between 18 and 29 years old who received the YFV17D yellow fever vaccine. Here the CDR3 DNA reads TGTGCCAGCAGCCCCGGGTCATCTTACGAGCAGTACTTC. Amino acids: CASSPGSSYEQYF.